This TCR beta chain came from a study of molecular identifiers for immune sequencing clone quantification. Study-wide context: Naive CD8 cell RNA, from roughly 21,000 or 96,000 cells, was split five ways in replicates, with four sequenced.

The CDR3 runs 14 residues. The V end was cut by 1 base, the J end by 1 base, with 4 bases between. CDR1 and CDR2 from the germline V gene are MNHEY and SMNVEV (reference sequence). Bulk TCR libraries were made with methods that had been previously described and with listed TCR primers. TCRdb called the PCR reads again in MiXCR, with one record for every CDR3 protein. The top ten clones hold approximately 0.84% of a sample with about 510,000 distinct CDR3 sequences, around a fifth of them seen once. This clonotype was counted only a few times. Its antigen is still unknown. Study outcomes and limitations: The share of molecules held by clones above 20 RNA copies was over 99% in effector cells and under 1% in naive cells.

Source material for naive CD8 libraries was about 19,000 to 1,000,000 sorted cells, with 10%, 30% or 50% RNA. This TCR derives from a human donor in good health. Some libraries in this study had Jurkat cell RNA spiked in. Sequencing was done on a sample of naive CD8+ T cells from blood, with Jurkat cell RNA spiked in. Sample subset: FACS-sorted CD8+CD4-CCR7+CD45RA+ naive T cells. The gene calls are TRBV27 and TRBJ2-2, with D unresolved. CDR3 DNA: TGTGCCAGCAGTTTATTAGGGAACACCGGGGAGCTGTTTTTT. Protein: CASSLLGNTGELFF.